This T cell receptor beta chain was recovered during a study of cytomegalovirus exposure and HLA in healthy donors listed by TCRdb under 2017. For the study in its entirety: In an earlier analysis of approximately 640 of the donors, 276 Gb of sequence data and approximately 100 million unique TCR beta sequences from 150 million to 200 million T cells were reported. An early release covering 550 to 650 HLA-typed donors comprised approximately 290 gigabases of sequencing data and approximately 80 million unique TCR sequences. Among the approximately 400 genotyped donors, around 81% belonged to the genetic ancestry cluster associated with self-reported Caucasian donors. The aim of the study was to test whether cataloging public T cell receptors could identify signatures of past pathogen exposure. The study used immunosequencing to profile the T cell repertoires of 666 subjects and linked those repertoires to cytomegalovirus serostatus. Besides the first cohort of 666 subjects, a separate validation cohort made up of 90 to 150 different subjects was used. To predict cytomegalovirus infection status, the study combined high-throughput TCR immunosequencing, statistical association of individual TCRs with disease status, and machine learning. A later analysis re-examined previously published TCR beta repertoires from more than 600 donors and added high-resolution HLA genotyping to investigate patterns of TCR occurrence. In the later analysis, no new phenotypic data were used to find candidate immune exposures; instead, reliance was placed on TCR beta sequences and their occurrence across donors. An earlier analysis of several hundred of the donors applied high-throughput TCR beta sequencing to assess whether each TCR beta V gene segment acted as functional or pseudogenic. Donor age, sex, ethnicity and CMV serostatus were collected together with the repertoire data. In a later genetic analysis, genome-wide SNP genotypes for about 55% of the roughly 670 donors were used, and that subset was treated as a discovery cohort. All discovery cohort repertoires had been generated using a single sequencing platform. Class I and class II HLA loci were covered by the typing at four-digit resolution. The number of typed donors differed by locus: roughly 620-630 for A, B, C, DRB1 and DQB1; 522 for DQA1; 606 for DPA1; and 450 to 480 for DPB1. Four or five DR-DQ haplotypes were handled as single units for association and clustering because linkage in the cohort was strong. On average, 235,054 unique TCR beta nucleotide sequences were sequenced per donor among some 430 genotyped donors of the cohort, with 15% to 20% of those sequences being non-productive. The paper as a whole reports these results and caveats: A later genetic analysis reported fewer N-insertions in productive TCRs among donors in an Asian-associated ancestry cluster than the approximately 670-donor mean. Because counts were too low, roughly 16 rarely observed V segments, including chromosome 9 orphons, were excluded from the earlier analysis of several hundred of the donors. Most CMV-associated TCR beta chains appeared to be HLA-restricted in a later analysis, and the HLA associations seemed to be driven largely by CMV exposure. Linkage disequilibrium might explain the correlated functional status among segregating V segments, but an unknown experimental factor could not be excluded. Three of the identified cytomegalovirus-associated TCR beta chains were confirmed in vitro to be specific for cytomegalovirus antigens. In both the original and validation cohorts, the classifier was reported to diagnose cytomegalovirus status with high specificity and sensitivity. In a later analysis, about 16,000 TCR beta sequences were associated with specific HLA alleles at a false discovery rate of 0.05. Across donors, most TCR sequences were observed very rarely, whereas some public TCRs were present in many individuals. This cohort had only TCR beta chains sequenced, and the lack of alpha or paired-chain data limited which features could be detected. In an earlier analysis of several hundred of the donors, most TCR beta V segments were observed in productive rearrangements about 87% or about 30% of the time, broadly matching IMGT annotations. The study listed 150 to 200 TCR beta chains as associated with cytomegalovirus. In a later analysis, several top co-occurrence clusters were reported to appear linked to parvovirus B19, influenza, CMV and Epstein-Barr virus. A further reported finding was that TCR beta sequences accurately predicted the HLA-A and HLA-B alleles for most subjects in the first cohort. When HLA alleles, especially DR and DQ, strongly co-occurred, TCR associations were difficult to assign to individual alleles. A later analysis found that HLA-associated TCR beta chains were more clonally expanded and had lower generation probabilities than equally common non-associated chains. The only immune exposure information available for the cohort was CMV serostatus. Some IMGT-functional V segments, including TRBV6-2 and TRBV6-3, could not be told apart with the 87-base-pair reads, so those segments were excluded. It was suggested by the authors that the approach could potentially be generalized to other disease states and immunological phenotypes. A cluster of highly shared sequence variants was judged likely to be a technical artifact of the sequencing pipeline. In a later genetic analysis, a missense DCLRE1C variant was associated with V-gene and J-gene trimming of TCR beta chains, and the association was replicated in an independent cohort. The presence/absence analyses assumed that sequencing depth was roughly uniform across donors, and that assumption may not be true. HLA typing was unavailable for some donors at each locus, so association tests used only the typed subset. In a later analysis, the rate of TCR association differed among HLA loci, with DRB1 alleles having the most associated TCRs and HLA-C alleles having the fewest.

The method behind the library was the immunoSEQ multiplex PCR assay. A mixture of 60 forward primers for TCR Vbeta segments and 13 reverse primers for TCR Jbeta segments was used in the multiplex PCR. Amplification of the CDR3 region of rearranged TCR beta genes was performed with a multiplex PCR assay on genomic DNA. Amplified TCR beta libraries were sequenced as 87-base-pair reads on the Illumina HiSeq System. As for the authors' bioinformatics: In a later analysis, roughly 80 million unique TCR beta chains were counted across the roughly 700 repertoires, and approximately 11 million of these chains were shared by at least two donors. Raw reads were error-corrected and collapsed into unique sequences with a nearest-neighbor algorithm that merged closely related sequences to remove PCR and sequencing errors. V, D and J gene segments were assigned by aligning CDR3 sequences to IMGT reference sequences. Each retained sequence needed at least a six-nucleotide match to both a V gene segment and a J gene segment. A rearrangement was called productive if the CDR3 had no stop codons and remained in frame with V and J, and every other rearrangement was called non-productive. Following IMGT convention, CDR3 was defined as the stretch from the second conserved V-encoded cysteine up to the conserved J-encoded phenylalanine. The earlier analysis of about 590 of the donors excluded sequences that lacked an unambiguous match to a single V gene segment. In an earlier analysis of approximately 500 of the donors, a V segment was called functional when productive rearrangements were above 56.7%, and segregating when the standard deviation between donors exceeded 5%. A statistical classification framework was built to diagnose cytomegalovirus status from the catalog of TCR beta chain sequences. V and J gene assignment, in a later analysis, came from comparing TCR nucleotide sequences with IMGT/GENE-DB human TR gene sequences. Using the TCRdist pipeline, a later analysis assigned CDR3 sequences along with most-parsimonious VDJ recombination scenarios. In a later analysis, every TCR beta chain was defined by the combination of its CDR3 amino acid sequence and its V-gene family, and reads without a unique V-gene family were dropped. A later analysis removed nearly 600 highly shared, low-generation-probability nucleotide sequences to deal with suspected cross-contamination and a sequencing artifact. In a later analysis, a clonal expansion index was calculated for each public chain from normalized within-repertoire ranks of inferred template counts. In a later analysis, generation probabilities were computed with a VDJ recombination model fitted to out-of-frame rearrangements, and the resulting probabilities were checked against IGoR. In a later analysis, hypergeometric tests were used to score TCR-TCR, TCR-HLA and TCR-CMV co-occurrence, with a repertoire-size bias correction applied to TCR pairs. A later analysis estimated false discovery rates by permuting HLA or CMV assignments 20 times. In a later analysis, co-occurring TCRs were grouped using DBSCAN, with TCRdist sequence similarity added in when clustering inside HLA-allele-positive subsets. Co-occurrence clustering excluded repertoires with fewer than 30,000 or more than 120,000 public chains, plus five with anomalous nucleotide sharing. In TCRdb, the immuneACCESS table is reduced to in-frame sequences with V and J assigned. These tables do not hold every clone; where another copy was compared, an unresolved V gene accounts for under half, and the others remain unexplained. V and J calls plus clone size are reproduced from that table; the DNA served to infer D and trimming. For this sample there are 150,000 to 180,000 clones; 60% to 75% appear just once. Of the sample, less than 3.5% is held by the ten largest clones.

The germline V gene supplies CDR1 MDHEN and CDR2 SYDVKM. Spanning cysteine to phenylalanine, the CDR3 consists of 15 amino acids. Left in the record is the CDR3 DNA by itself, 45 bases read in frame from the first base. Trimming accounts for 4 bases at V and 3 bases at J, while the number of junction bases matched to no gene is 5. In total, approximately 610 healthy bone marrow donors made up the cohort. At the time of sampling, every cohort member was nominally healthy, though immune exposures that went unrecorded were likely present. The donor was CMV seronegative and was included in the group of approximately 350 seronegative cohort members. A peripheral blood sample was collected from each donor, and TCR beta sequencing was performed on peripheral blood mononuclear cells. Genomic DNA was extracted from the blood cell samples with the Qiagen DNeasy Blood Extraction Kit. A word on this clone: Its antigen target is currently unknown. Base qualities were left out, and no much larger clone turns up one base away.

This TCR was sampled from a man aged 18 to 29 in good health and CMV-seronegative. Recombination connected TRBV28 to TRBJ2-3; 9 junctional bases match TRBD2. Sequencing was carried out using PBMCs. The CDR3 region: CASSSGGGATDTQYF. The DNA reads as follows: TGTGCCAGCAGTTCAGGCGGGGGGGCTACAGATACGCAGTATTTT.